This TCR beta chain was sequenced during a study of CD4+ T cells in melanoma. Study results and limitations: CD8+ T cell, macrophage and B cell function reportedly correlated with neoantigen-specific CD4+ T cells. Diverse differentiation states were reported for melanoma neoantigen-specific CD4+ T cells.

Only in-frame clones appear in the TCRdb table, and some are missing; sequencing was by immunoSEQ multiplex PCR. Of over 100,000 clones in the sample, around 93% were seen once. The CDR3 covers 18 residues. Germline CDR1 and CDR2: KGHSH and LQKENI. V was shortened by 3 bases and J by 1 base, with 19 bases between the two germline ends. Note on this clone: The antigen remains unidentified.

The clonotype comes from a human donor with melanoma. Sequences were obtained from peripheral blood. The chain is built from TRBV18 and TRBJ1-5, with D uncertain. CDR3 sequence reads: CASSPFTLGVGSNQPQHF. CDR3 nucleotide sequence: TGTGCCAGCTCACCCTTCACTTTGGGAGTAGGAAGCAATCAGCCCCAGCATTTT.